This T cell receptor beta chain originates from a study of human T cells and chemical hapten exposure. Time point meaning: pre-sensitization, week 0. Treatment meaning: therapeutic diphenylcyclopropenone sensitization with weekly scalp DPC. This clonotype was picked up a small number of times. Its target is unknown. CDR1 is ENHRY, CDR2 SYGVKD, per germline. The CDR3 is made up of 16 amino acids. Germline trimming cut 6 bases from V and 0 bases from J; bases unmatched to any gene: 8. Using its own MiXCR run on the RACE reads, TCRdb lists one record per CDR3 protein. The sample yields fewer than 150,000 distinct CDR3 sequences, less than 15% seen once. Study-level points and caveats: There was no change with DPC sensitization in TCRs above 1 in 1000 frequency.

The genes are TRBV10-3 and TRBJ1-3; 7 bases are shared with TRBD1. The source was whole blood, collected in connection with sensitization to the hapten diphenylcyclopropenone (DPC). The TCR was taken from a woman aged 18-29 years with alopecia areata. Some clones in this sample may be carry-over from other donors' samples. The CDR3 is CAIRLDRSDSGNTIYF. CDR3 DNA sequence: TGTGCCATCAGATTGGACAGGTCCGACTCTGGAAACACCATATATTTT.